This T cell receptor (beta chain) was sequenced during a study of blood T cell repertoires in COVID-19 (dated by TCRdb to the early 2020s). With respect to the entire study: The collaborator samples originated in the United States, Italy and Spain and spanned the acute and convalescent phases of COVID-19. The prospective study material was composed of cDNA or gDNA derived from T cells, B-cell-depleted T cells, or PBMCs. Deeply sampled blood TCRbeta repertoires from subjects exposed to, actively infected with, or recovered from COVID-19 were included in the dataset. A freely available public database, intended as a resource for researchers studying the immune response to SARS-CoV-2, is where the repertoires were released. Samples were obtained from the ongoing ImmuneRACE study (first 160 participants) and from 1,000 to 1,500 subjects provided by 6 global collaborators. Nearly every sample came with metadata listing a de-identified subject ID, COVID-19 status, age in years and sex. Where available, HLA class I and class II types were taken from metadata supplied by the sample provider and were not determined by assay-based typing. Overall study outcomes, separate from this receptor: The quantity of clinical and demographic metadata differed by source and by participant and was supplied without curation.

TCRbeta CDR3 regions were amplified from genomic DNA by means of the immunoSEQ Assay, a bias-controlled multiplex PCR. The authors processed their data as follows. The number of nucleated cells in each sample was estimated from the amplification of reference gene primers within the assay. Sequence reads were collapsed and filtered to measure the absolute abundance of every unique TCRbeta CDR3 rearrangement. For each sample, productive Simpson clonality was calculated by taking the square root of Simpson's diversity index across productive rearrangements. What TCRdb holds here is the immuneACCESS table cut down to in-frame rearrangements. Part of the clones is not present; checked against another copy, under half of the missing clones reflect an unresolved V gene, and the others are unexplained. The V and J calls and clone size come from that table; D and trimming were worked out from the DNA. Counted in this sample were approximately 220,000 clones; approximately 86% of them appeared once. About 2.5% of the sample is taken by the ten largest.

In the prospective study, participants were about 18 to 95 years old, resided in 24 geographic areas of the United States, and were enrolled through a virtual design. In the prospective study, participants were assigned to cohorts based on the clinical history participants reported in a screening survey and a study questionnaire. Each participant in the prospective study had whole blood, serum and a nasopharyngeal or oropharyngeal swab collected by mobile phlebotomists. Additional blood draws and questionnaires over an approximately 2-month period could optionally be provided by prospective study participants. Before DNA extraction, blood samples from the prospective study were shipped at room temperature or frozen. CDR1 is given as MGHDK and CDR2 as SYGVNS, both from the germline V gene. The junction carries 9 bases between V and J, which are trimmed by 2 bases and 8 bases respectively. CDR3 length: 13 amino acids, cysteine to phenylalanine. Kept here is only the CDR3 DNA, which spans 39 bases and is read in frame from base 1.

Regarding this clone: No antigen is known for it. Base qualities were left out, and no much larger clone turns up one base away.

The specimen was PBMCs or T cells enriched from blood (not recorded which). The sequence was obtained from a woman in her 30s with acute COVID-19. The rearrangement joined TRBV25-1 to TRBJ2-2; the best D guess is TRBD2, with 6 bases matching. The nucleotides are TGTGCCAGCAGTGAAGGCGGGGTTGGGGAGCTGTTTTTT. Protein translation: CASSEGGVGELFF.